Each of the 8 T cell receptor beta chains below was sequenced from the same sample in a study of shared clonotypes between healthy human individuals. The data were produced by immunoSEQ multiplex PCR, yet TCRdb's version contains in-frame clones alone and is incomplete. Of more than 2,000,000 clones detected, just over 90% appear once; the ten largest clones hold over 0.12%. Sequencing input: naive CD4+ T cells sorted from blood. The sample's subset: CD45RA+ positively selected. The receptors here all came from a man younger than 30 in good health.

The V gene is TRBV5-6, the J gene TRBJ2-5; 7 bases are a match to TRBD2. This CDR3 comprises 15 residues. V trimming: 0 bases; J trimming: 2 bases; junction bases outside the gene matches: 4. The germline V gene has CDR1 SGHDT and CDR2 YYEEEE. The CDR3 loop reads CASSLGWGGQETQYF. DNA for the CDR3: TGTGCCAGCAGCTTGGGCTGGGGAGGGCAAGAGACCCAGTACTTC.

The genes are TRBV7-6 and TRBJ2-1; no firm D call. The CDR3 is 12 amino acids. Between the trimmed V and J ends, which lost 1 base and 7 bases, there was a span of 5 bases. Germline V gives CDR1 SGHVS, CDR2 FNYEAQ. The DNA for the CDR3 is TGTGCCAGCAGCTTAGACGTTAATGAGCAGTTCTTC. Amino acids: CASSLDVNEQFF. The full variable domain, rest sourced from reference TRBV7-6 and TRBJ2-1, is GAGVSQSPRYKVTKRGQDVALRCDPISGHVSLYWYRQALGQGPEFLTYFNYEAQQDKSGLPNDRFSAERPEGSISTLTIQRTEQRDSAMYRCASSLDVNEQFFGPGTRLTVL.

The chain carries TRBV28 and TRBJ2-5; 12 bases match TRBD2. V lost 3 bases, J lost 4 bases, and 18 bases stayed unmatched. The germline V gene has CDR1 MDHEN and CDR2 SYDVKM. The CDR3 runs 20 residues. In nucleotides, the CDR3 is TGTGCCAGCAGTTTCCTCCTTCTAGCGGGGGGGCCACCCGCCCCAGAGACCCAGTACTTC. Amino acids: CASSFLLLAGGPPAPETQYF.

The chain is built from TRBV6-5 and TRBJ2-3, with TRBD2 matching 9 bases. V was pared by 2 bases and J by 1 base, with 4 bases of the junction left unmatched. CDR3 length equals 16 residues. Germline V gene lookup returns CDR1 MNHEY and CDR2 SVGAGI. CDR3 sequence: CASSYHGTSRTDTQYF. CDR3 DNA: TGTGCCAGCAGTTACCACGGGACTAGCCGCACAGATACGCAGTATTTT.

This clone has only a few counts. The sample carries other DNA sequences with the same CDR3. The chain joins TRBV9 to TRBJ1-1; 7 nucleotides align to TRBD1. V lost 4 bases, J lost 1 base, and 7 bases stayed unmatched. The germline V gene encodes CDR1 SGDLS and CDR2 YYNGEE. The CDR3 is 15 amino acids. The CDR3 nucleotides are TGTGCCAGCAGCCCGAGACAGGGTGGGAACACTGAAGCTTTCTTT. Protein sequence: CASSPRQGGNTEAFF.

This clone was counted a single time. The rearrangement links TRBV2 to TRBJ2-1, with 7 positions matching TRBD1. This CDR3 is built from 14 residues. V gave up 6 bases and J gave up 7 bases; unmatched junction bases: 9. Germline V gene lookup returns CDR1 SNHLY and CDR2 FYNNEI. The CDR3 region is CASRNRGGTNEQFF. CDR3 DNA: TGTGCCAGCAGAAACAGGGGCGGCACAAATGAGCAGTTCTTC.

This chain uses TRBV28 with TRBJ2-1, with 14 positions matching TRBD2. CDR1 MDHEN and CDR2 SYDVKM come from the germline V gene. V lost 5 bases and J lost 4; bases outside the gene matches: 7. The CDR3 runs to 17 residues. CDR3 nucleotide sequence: TGTGCCAGCAGTCCCATGACTAGCGGGGGGGTATACAATGAGCAGTTCTTC. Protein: CASSPMTSGGVYNEQFF.

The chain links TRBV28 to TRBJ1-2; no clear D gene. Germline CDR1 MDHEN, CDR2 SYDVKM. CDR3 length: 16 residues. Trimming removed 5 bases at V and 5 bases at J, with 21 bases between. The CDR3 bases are TGTGCCAGCAGTCCATCGGACCGATCCTTAGGGTATGGCTACACCTTC. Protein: CASSPSDRSLGYGYTF.